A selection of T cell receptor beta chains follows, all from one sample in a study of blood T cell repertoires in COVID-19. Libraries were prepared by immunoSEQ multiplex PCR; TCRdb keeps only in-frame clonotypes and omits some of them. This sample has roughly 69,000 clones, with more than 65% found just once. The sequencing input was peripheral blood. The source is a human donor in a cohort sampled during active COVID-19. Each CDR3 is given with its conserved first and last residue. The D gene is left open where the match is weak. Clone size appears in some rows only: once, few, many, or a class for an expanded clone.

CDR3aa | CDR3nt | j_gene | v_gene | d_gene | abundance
CSVGQGTTGELFF | TGCAGCGTCGGACAGGGGACCACCGGGGAGCTGTTTTTT | TRBJ2-2 | TRBV29-1 | TRBD1 | NA
CASSQRSGELFF | TGTGCCAGCAGCCAGAGGTCCGGGGAGCTGTTTTTT | TRBJ2-2 | TRBV12-3/TRBV12-4 | NA | NA
CASSARDRGTYEQYF | TGTGCCAGCAGCGCCCGGGACAGGGGTACCTACGAGCAGTACTTC | TRBJ2-7 | TRBV4-2 | TRBD1 | NA
CAISVGGRGNQPQHF | TGTGCCATCAGTGTGGGGGGGCGCGGCAATCAGCCCCAGCATTTT | TRBJ1-5 | TRBV10-3 | NA | NA
CASSLSPRGLFPLHF | TGTGCCAGCAGTTTATCCCCCAGGGGCTTGTTTCCCCTCCACTTT | TRBJ1-6 | TRBV27 | NA | NA
CASSFFLAGGGDEQFF | TGTGCCAGCAGCTTCTTCCTAGCGGGGGGCGGGGATGAGCAGTTCTTC | TRBJ2-1 | TRBV7-9 | TRBD2 | few
CASSVQGGSNYGYTF | TGTGCCAGCAGCGTTCAAGGCGGTTCTAACTATGGCTACACCTTC | TRBJ1-2 | TRBV9 | NA | few
CAISESNSPTNEKLFF | TGTGCCATCAGTGAGTCGAACAGCCCAACTAATGAAAAACTGTTTTTT | TRBJ1-4 | TRBV10-3 | NA | few
CASSERAGGHNEQFF | TGTGCCAGCAGTGAACGAGCGGGGGGCCATAATGAGCAGTTCTTC | TRBJ2-1 | TRBV6-1 | TRBD2 | NA
CASSAGTSGGAGGTDTQYF | TGTGCCAGCAGCGCCGGGACTAGCGGGGGGGCCGGAGGCACAGATACGCAGTATTTT | TRBJ2-3 | TRBV2 | TRBD2 | NA
CASTLGGHYGYTF | TGTGCCAGCACCCTGGGAGGACACTATGGCTACACCTTC | TRBJ1-2 | TRBV28 | NA | NA
CASSELGGGGPDTQYF | TGTGCCAGCAGTGAATTAGGGGGGGGCGGCCCGGATACGCAGTATTTT | TRBJ2-3 | TRBV25-1 | NA | once
CASRPNDRGRAGELFF | TGTGCCAGTAGACCAAACGACAGGGGGCGAGCCGGGGAGCTGTTTTTT | TRBJ2-2 | TRBV19 | TRBD1 | once
CASSFQNNYGYTF | TGTGCCAGCAGTTTTCAGAATAACTATGGCTACACCTTC | TRBJ1-2 | TRBV12-3/TRBV12-4 | NA | many
CASIRDRGSEQYF | TGTGCCAGCATAAGAGACAGGGGGAGCGAGCAGTACTTC | TRBJ2-7 | TRBV2 | TRBD1 | many
CASSWGTRGQEQYF | TGTGCCAGCAGCTGGGGGACGAGGGGGCAGGAGCAGTACTTC | TRBJ2-7 | TRBV7-9 | TRBD1 | NA
CASRGQGPYSGANVLTF | TGTGCCAGCAGGGGACAGGGTCCCTACTCTGGGGCCAACGTCCTGACTTTC | TRBJ2-6 | TRBV2 | TRBD1 | NA
CASSVAGGGYEQYF | TGTGCCAGCAGTGTTGCGGGGGGGGGCTACGAGCAGTACTTC | TRBJ2-7 | TRBV2 | TRBD2 | NA
CASSYSALQKAFF | TGTGCCAGCAGCTACTCGGCTCTACAGAAGGCTTTCTTT | TRBJ1-1 | TRBV7-9 | NA | few
CASSNSWNTEAFF | TGTGCCAGCAGTAACAGTTGGAACACTGAAGCTTTCTTT | TRBJ1-1 | TRBV6-6 | NA | NA
CASSTEAGLTDTQYF | TGTGCCAGCAGCACCGAAGCGGGGCTCACAGATACGCAGTATTTT | TRBJ2-3 | TRBV7-9 | TRBD2 | NA
CASSVGAGGSTDTQYF | TGTGCCAGCAGCGTAGGAGCGGGGGGAAGCACAGATACGCAGTATTTT | TRBJ2-3 | TRBV9 | TRBD2 | NA
CASRTGGSDTGELFF | TGTGCCAGCAGGACGGGGGGATCGGACACCGGGGAGCTGTTTTTT | TRBJ2-2 | TRBV6-5 | TRBD2 | NA
CASRTLSSTDTQYF | TGTGCCAGCAGGACACTCTCCTCCACAGATACGCAGTATTTT | TRBJ2-3 | TRBV27 | NA | NA
CASSLDARSETQYF | TGTGCCAGCAGCTTAGATGCTCGGTCGGAGACCCAGTACTTC | TRBJ2-5 | TRBV7-9 | NA | NA
CASSLFRVAANYGYTF | TGTGCCAGCAGCTTGTTCAGGGTCGCAGCTAACTATGGCTACACCTTC | TRBJ1-2 | TRBV7-9 | NA | NA